Presented here are 23 T cell receptor beta chains from one specimen sequenced in a study of blood T cell repertoires in COVID-19. The protocol was immunoSEQ multiplex PCR, while the TCRdb copy is restricted to in-frame clones and leaves out a portion. Of roughly 180,000 clones listed, roughly 87% are singletons. Sequences were obtained from PBMCs or T cells enriched from blood (not recorded which). The receptors were sampled from a woman between 25 and 40 years old who had recovered from COVID-19.

The gene calls are TRBV30 and TRBJ1-1; 7 bases are a match to TRBD1. Trimming at V came to 8 bases and at J to 0 bases, leaving 6 bases not matched to a gene. This CDR3 has 13 residues. Germline CDR1 reads GTSNPN; CDR2 reads SVGIG (reference sequence). As DNA, the CDR3 is TGTGCCGTCACAGGGGCGATGAACACTGAAGCTTTCTTT. Protein: CAVTGAMNTEAFF. Filled out from reference TRBV30 and TRBJ1-1, the complete variable domain reads SQTIHQWPATLVQPVGSPLSLECTVEGTSNPNLYWYRQAAGRGLQLLFYSVGIGQISSEVPQNLSASRPQDRQFILSSKKLLLSDSGFYLCAVTGAMNTEAFFGQGTRLTVV.

The chain combines TRBV29-1 with TRBJ2-3; D uncertain. Germline lookup yields CDR1 SQVTM and CDR2 ANQGSEA. Trimming pared 3 bases from V and 7 bases from J, leaving 14 bases between. This CDR3 is built from 13 residues. CDR3 amino acids: CSVDLAPSNTQYF. The CDR3 bases are TGCAGCGTTGATTTAGCTCCCAGCAATACGCAGTATTTT.

This clone was observed a single time. The genes are TRBV25-1 and TRBJ1-4; 7 bases fit TRBD1. Trimming at V came to 3 bases and at J to 5 bases, leaving 6 bases not matched to a gene. The CDR3 sequence is 15 residues long. Germline V gene lookup returns CDR1 MGHDK and CDR2 SYGVNS. The CDR3 region has the DNA TGTGCCAGCAGTGAGAGGACAGGCCTAAATGAAAAACTGTTTTTT. As protein: CASSERTGLNEKLFF.

The gene calls are TRBV4-3 and TRBJ1-3; D call uncertain. Per the germline V gene, CDR1 is LGHNA and CDR2 is YSLEER. The CDR3 is 15 residues long. V lost 0 bases to trimming and J lost 0 bases, with 6 bases between them. Here the CDR3 DNA reads TGCGCCAGCAGCCAAGACAGTCACTCTGGAAACACCATATATTTT. It encodes CASSQDSHSGNTIYF.

The chain has TRBV29-1 and TRBJ1-1; 7 bases align to TRBD1. V lost 6 bases to trimming and J lost 4 bases; unmatched junction nucleotides: 14. The CDR3 sequence is 15 residues long. Germline CDR1 and CDR2: SQVTM and ANQGSEA. The CDR3 coding sequence is TGCAGCGTAGCGACAGGGTTGTCGTCAGGCACTGAAGCTTTCTTT. This gives the protein CSVATGLSSGTEAFF. Using reference TRBV29-1 and TRBJ1-1 for the parts outside the CDR3, the full variable domain is SAVISQKPSRDICQRGTSLTIQCQVDSQVTMMFWYRQQPGQSLTLIATANQGSEATYESGFVIDKFPISRPNLTFSTLTVSNMSPEDSSIYLCSVATGLSSGTEAFFGQGTRLTVV.

The chain couples TRBV4-3 to TRBJ2-7; no definite D call. Trimming removed 1 base from V and 3 bases from J, with 16 bases in between. The CDR3 runs to 16 residues. In germline, CDR1 is LGHNA, CDR2 YSLEER. The CDR3: CASSQVVGAAFYEQYF. CDR3 DNA: TGCGCCAGCAGCCAAGTGGTCGGAGCCGCCTTCTACGAGCAGTACTTC.

This chain uses TRBV11-2 with TRBJ1-3; D remains ambiguous. Trimming left V 1 base short and J 0 bases short, with 7 bases between. This CDR3 is built from 15 residues. Germline V CDR1 and CDR2: SGHAT, FQNNGV. The CDR3 reads CASSLAPGSGNTIYF. In nucleotides, the CDR3 is TGTGCCAGCAGCTTAGCTCCGGGCTCTGGAAACACCATATATTTT. Together with reference TRBV11-2 and TRBJ1-3, the CDR3 gives the full variable domain: EAGVAQSPRYKIIEKRQSVAFWCNPISGHATLYWYQQILGQGPKLLIQFQNNGVVDDSQLPKDRFSAERLKGVDSTLKIQPAKLEDSAVYLCASSLAPGSGNTIYFGEGSWLTVV.

CDR3 DNA: TGTGCCAGCTCTTCCGCAGATACGCAGTATTTT. Protein product: CASSSADTQYF. This chain connects TRBV18 to TRBJ2-3, with D uncertain. CDR3 length equals 11 residues. Trimming stripped 6 bases from V and 4 bases from J, with 5 bases between. Germline V gives CDR1 KGHSH, CDR2 LQKENI.

The chain has TRBV7-3 and TRBJ1-1, with D uncertain. CDR1 SGHTA and CDR2 FQGTGA come from the germline V gene. The CDR3 has 13 amino acids. V lost 4 bases and J 4 bases, leaving 10 bases between the germline ends. The CDR3 DNA follows: TGTGCCAGCAGCTCATGGGGAGGCACTGAAGCTTTCTTT. Protein sequence: CASSSWGGTEAFF.

The chain carries TRBV5-4 and TRBJ2-3, with D maybe TRBD1 (5 bases). CDR3 size: 13 residues. Germline V gives CDR1 SGHNT, CDR2 YYREEE (reference sequence). Trimming took 1 base from V and 5 from J, leaving 8 bases between them. The CDR3 region has the DNA TGTGCCAGCAGCTTGCCCCAGGGAGATACGCAGTATTTT. Translated, it gives CASSLPQGDTQYF.

The chain joins TRBV4-2 to TRBJ2-5; the D gene is possibly TRBD1 (6 bases). V lost 1 base and J 0 bases, leaving 6 bases between the germline ends. The CDR3 length is 14 residues. CDR1 and CDR2 (germline): LGHNA, YNFKEQ. For the CDR3, the DNA is TGTGCCAGCAGCCAAGGACAGGACCAAGAGACCCAGTACTTC. Translated: CASSQGQDQETQYF.

This clone has only a few counts. One end of the junction is discordant with germline, which a read error may explain. The chain combines TRBV7-2 with TRBJ1-6, with a tentative D call TRBD1 (5 bases). The CDR3 has 15 amino acids. CDR1 and CDR2 (germline): SGHTA, FQGNSA. The CDR3 region has the DNA TGTGCCAGCAGTTTAGCGGGGGGCTATAATTCACCCCTCCACTTT. Its translation: CASSLAGGYNSPLHF.

V and J are TRBV6-4 and TRBJ1-1; 8 bases map to TRBD1. The CDR3 contains 13 residues. The J segment lost 7 bases and the V segment lost 6 bases, leaving 7 bases of the junction unmatched. The germline gives CDR1 MRHNA, CDR2 SNTAGT. The CDR3 coding sequence is TGTGCCAGCAGATCGACAGGGGCCCGTGAAGCTTTCTTT. Protein product: CASRSTGAREAFF.

This chain joins TRBV19 and TRBJ1-4, with 7 positions matching TRBD1. Germline lookup yields CDR1 LNHDA and CDR2 SQIVND (reference sequence). Unmatched junction bases numbered 4, after V lost 4 bases and J lost 8 bases. The CDR3 totals 13 residues. The CDR3 is CASSRQGGEKLFF. CDR3 coding DNA: TGTGCCAGTAGTAGACAGGGTGGCGAAAAACTGTTTTTT.

This clone was seen once. The chain recombines TRBV19 with TRBJ1-2; D gene uncertain. This CDR3 is built from 14 residues. Germline CDR1 is LNHDA and CDR2 is SQIVND (reference sequence). V was cut by 5 bases and J by 4 bases, with 14 bases left in between. CDR3 protein: CASSEAEGLYGYTF. The CDR3 nucleotides read TGTGCCAGTAGTGAGGCAGAGGGCCTCTATGGCTACACCTTC.

This clone was detected a few times. CDR3 coding DNA: TGTGCCAGCAGTACCCTTGGACAGGCGAGAGTGACTGAAGCTTTCTTT. Protein: CASSTLGQARVTEAFF. The chain is built from TRBV6-2 or TRBV6-3 and TRBJ1-1; 7 nucleotides line up with TRBD1. V shed 5 bases and J 5 bases; nucleotides not matched to a gene: 14. Germline lookup yields CDR1 MNHEY and CDR2 SVGEGT. This CDR3 has 16 amino acids.

The chain links TRBV7-2 to TRBJ2-1; TRBD2 matches at 13 bases. Losses at the gene ends were 6 bases for V and 7 bases for J; bases not matched to a gene: 6. Germline loops: CDR1 SGHTA, CDR2 FQGNSA. CDR3 length: 15 residues. The DNA for the CDR3 is TGTGCCAGCAGATTGACTAGCGGGAGGTATAATGAGCAGTTCTTC. Its translation is CASRLTSGRYNEQFF.

This chain uses TRBV2 with TRBJ1-1; unclear D gene. This CDR3 is built from 14 residues. Trimming cost V 3 bases and J 5 bases, with 13 bases left between them. The germline gives CDR1 SNHLY, CDR2 FYNNEI. This chain's CDR3 is CASSDGPSGTEAFF. The CDR3, as DNA: TGTGCCAGCAGTGATGGGCCCAGTGGGACTGAAGCTTTCTTT.

This rearrangement joins TRBV25-1 to TRBJ2-5; 12 bases are shared with TRBD2. The CDR3 is made up of 18 amino acids. The V and J ends lost 2 bases and 5 bases, in that order; junction bases with no gene match: 12. CDR1 and CDR2 (germline): MGHDK, SYGVNS. The DNA of the CDR3 is TGTGCCAGCAGTGAACATCCAGTAGGACTAGCGGGATGCGAGACCCAGTACTTC. Translating it yields CASSEHPVGLAGCETQYF.

The gene calls are TRBV9 and TRBJ2-2; D remains unclear. Trimming took off 6 bases at V and 2 bases at J, with 20 bases between the two ends. CDR1 SGDLS and CDR2 YYNGEE come from the germline V gene. This CDR3 has 17 amino acids. As DNA, the CDR3 is TGTGCCAGCAAAAACAACGCTATTGGGCCCAACACCGGGGAGCTGTTTTTT. As protein: CASKNNAIGPNTGELFF.

V and J are TRBV5-5 and TRBJ1-4; TRBD1 might be the D (6 bases). The CDR3 is 15 amino acids. V shed 4 bases and J shed 0 bases, with 10 bases lying between them. The germline V gene encodes CDR1 SGHKS and CDR2 YYEKEE (reference sequence). DNA for the CDR3: TGTGCCAGCAGCGGGAGACAGGCAACTAATGAAAAACTGTTTTTT. It specifies CASSGRQATNEKLFF.

This chain uses TRBV9 with TRBJ1-1; 7 nucleotides match TRBD1. The CDR3 spans 14 residues. CDR1 is SGDLS, CDR2 YYNGEE, per germline. Unmatched junction bases numbered 4, after V lost 4 bases and J lost 1 base. The CDR3 coding sequence is TGTGCCAGCAGCCAACAGGGGACGAACACTGAAGCTTTCTTT. Translated: CASSQQGTNTEAFF.

This clone has a single count. V gene TRBV18 combines with J gene TRBJ1-3, with 9 bases lining up with TRBD1. The germline CDR1 and CDR2 sequences are KGHSH and LQKENI. This CDR3 has 17 residues. Trimming at V came to 0 bases and at J to 3 bases, leaving 6 bases not matched to a gene. The CDR3 here is CASSPPFGTGHGNTIYF. The CDR3 nucleotides read TGTGCCAGCTCACCACCGTTCGGGACAGGGCATGGAAACACCATATATTTT.